The next 32 T cell receptor beta chains were all read from a single sample in a study of T cell repertoires in cytomegalovirus infection. Antigens of these TCRs are unknown. TCRdb independently ran MiXCR on the reads; one entry per CDR3 protein. The sample consists of 200,000 or so distinct CDR3 sequences, 35% to 45% of them appearing once. The sample was CD8+ T cells from cultured PBMCs, taken from culture after CMV antigen stimulation. The receptors stem from a human donor in good health (CMV status not recorded). Some clones in this sample may be carry-over from other donors' samples.

This clonotype appeared a few times. This chain connects TRBV27 to TRBJ1-5; perhaps TRBD1 as D (5 bases). CDR3 length equals 16 residues. Trimming cost V 0 bases and J 2 bases, with 11 bases left between them. Germline V lookup: CDR1 MNHEY, CDR2 SMNVEV (reference sequence). The CDR3 is CASSLSIGDRNQPQHF. In DNA form, the CDR3 reads TGTGCCAGCAGTTTATCGATAGGGGATCGCAATCAGCCCCAGCATTTT.

This clonotype was found a few times. V is TRBV7-8 and J is TRBJ2-7, with 7 bases fitting TRBD2. Germline V lookup: CDR1 SGHVS, CDR2 FQNEAQ. Germline trimming cut 0 bases from V and 2 bases from J; bases unmatched to any gene: 7. The CDR3 length is 16 residues. The CDR3 DNA reads TGTGCCAGCAGCTTAGCGTCGCTAGCGGTCACCTACGAGCAGTACTTC. This codes for CASSLASLAVTYEQYF.

This clonotype was detected many times. V is TRBV27 and J is TRBJ2-3; D uncertain. The CDR3 contains 15 residues. V was shortened by 0 bases and J by 4 bases, with 11 bases between the two germline ends. Germline values: CDR1 MNHEY, CDR2 SMNVEV (reference sequence). The CDR3 DNA reads TGTGCCAGCAGTTTATCGTCCGGCTCCGCAGATACGCAGTATTTT. Protein: CASSLSSGSADTQYF.

This chain joins TRBV5-1 and TRBJ2-7, with 8 positions matching TRBD2. J gave up 0 bases and V 6 bases, and 8 bases lay outside the gene matches. The CDR3 is 15 residues long. Germline loops: CDR1 SGHRS, CDR2 YFSETQ. CDR3 sequence: CASKWREATSYEQYF. CDR3 sequence (DNA): TGCGCCAGCAAGTGGCGGGAGGCCACCTCCTACGAGCAGTACTTC.

V usage is TRBV18 and J usage is TRBJ1-5; weak D call: TRBD1 (5 bases). The germline gives CDR1 KGHSH, CDR2 LQKENI. The V end lost 2 bases, the J end lost 0 bases, and 11 bases lay between the germline ends. This CDR3 comprises 16 residues. The CDR3 DNA reads TGTGCCAGCTCACCAAGAGGGGATCATAGCAATCAGCCCCAGCATTTT. This codes for CASSPRGDHSNQPQHF.

CDR3 nucleotide sequence: TGTGCCAGCAGTTTGAGAGGGCGCACCTCCTACGAGCAGTACTTC. This encodes CASSLRGRTSYEQYF. The rearrangement uses TRBV28 and TRBJ2-7; possibly TRBD2 for D (5 bases). The V gene lost 3 bases and the J gene lost 0 bases, with 12 bases spanning the gap. The germline V gene has CDR1 MDHEN and CDR2 SYDVKM. CDR3 length: 15 amino acids.

This chain links TRBV12-3 or TRBV12-4 with TRBJ1-1; TRBD1 aligns across 7 bases. The trim removed 6 bases at V and 5 bases at J, leaving 6 bases unmatched. CDR3 length: 13 residues. The chain's CDR3 is CASSRQGRTEAFF. CDR3 in DNA: TGTGCCAGCAGCAGACAGGGCCGGACTGAAGCTTTCTTT.

There are a few counts of this clonotype. V gene TRBV7-8 combines with J gene TRBJ2-3; 10 bases map to TRBD2. CDR1 SGHVS and CDR2 FQNEAQ come from the germline V gene. J was trimmed by 2 bases and V by 1 base; bases with no gene match: 6. The CDR3 sequence is 17 residues long. The CDR3 loop reads CASSLGFSGGHTDTQYF. In DNA, the CDR3 is TGTGCCAGCAGCTTAGGATTTAGCGGGGGGCACACAGATACGCAGTATTTT.

This clonotype was seen ten or more times. This chain connects TRBV9 to TRBJ2-1; 8 bases align to TRBD2. CDR3 length equals 14 residues. The germline V gene encodes CDR1 SGDLS and CDR2 YYNGEE. V trimming: 0 bases; J trimming: 7 bases; junction bases outside the gene matches: 3. CDR3 DNA: TGTGCCAGCAGCGTAGCGGGGGGGAGTAATGAGCAGTTCTTC. Translated: CASSVAGGSNEQFF.

This clonotype was detected a few times. J is TRBJ2-7 and V is TRBV11-2; 10 bases align to TRBD2. The CDR3 extends over 16 amino acids. Germline values: CDR1 SGHAT, CDR2 FQNNGV. The junction had 11 bases not matched to a gene; V was cut back by 6 bases and J by 3 bases. The CDR3 is CASSSGGLAGVYEQYF. The DNA for the CDR3 is TGTGCCAGCAGTTCCGGCGGGCTAGCGGGAGTCTACGAGCAGTACTTC.

This clonotype was observed many times. The rearrangement links TRBV7-6 to TRBJ2-1; 7 positions agree with TRBD2. The CDR3 spans 15 residues. V lost 1 base and J lost 6; bases outside the gene matches: 6. Looked up from germline, CDR1 is SGHVS and CDR2 is FNYEAQ. The chain's CDR3 is CASSLGAGAANEQFF. CDR3 bases: TGTGCCAGCAGCTTAGGGGCGGGAGCTGCCAATGAGCAGTTCTTC.

DNA of the CDR3: TGTGCCAGCAGCCAAGATTGGAACACAGATACGCAGTATTTT. Protein: CASSQDWNTDTQYF. This chain joins TRBV3-1 and TRBJ2-3; D unresolved. There are 14 residues in the CDR3. In germline, CDR1 is LGHDT, CDR2 YNNKEL (reference sequence). V shed 0 bases and J shed 2 bases, with 6 bases lying between them.

This clonotype was seen once. A read error may be the cause here, since a much bigger clone is one base away. The chain carries TRBV7-3 and TRBJ2-7; a possible D gene is TRBD2 (5 bases). Looked up from germline, CDR1 is SGHTA and CDR2 is FQGTGA. The V gene lost 5 bases and the J gene lost 1 base, with 9 bases spanning the gap. The CDR3 length is 13 residues. Here the CDR3 reads CASSHGESYEQYF. The CDR3 coding sequence is TGTGCCAGCAGCCACGGGGAGTCCTACGAGCAGTACTTC.

The chain carries TRBV6-6 and TRBJ1-1; D is possibly TRBD1 (6 bases). The CDR3 is 16 residues long. The V gene's germline CDR1 is MNHNY and CDR2 SVGAGI (reference sequence). Trimming removed 5 bases at V and 1 base at J, with 17 bases between. The CDR3 sequence: CASSLPRTVPNTEAFF. The DNA for the CDR3 is TGTGCCAGCAGTCTACCTCGGACAGTCCCGAACACTGAAGCTTTCTTT.

This clonotype was picked up one time. The chain employs TRBV15 and TRBJ1-2, with D possibly TRBD1 on 6 matching bases. Germline V gene lookup returns CDR1 LNHNV and CDR2 YYDKDF (reference sequence). The CDR3 has 13 residues. V was cut by 11 bases and J by 3 bases, with 16 bases left in between. This CDR3 is CAARRGAHYGYTF. Written as DNA, the CDR3 is TGTGCCGCCCGTCGGGGGGCTCACTATGGCTACACCTTC.

J is TRBJ1-2 and V is TRBV28, with D unclear. CDR3 length: 17 amino acids. V was trimmed by 5 bases and J by 5 bases, leaving 24 bases between them. Germline CDR1 reads MDHEN; CDR2 reads SYDVKM. The CDR3 DNA is TGTGCCAGCAGTCCCCCCCCCAGGACGGTTGGTCATTATGGCTACACCTTC. It is translated as CASSPPPRTVGHYGYTF.

The chain is built from TRBV7-9 and TRBJ1-2; 7 bases align to TRBD1. The V segment lost 5 bases and the J segment 5 bases; nucleotides outside the gene matches: 14. From germline, CDR1 is SEHNR and CDR2 FQNEAQ (reference sequence). This CDR3 has 16 residues. The CDR3 sequence is CASSPGGLAVRYGYTF. The CDR3 nucleotides are TGTGCCAGCAGCCCAGGGGGACTGGCCGTGAGATATGGCTACACCTTC.

The chain carries TRBV7-8 and TRBJ2-7; no clear D. Trimming took off 4 bases at V and 3 bases at J, with 7 bases between the two ends. The CDR3 loop spans 12 amino acids. Germline V gene data show CDR1 as SGHVS and CDR2 as FQNEAQ. CDR3 protein: CASSWKSYEQYF. The CDR3 nucleotides are TGTGCCAGCAGCTGGAAGAGCTACGAGCAGTACTTC.

This chain links TRBV14 with TRBJ2-7, with TRBD2 matching 8 bases. The CDR3 is made up of 14 amino acids. Germline lookup yields CDR1 SGHDN and CDR2 FVKESK. Trimming removed 2 bases from V and 2 bases from J; junction bases left unmatched: 2. The CDR3, as DNA: TGTGCCAGCAGCCAAAGACTAGCGACCTACGAGCAGTACTTC. This translates into CASSQRLATYEQYF.

The chain is built from TRBV27 and TRBJ1-1; D gene ambiguous. CDR3 length equals 13 residues. The V and J ends lost 2 bases and 5 bases respectively, with 9 bases between them. Germline V CDR1 and CDR2: MNHEY, SMNVEV (reference sequence). The chain's CDR3 is CASSLGVQTEAFF. The CDR3, as DNA: TGTGCCAGCAGTTTAGGGGTACAGACTGAAGCTTTCTTT.

This chain joins TRBV6-8 and TRBJ1-5; possibly TRBD1 for D (5 bases). Trimming stripped 4 bases from V and 5 bases from J, with 12 bases between. Germline V gene sequence: CDR1 MNHGY, CDR2 SAAAGT. The CDR3 is 14 residues long. The CDR3 spells CASSLGGFDQPQHF. The CDR3 coding sequence is TGTGCCAGCAGTTTGGGGGGTTTCGATCAGCCCCAGCATTTT.

This rearrangement joins TRBV29-1 to TRBJ1-2; D is unresolved. The CDR3 runs 13 residues. Trimming cost V 4 bases and J 1 base, with 10 bases left between them. The germline V gene has CDR1 SQVTM and CDR2 ANQGSEA. The CDR3 DNA is TGCAGCGTTGGGCCGTGGCGTAACTATGGCTACACCTTC. This encodes CSVGPWRNYGYTF.

The chain employs TRBV2 and TRBJ1-1, with D perhaps TRBD1 (5 bases). This CDR3 contains 13 residues. Trimming removed 8 bases at V and 4 bases at J, with 14 bases between. The germline V gene has CDR1 SNHLY and CDR2 FYNNEI. CDR3 protein: CASRGRFGTEAFF. In nucleotides, the CDR3 is TGTGCCAGCCGGGGGAGGTTTGGCACTGAAGCTTTCTTT. Together with reference TRBV2 and TRBJ1-1, the CDR3 gives the full variable domain: EPEVTQTPSHQVTQMGQEVILRCVPISNHLYFYWYRQILGQKVEFLVSFYNNEISEKSEIFDDQFSVERPDGSNFTLKIRSTKLEDSAMYFCASRGRFGTEAFFGQGTRLTVV.

V and J are TRBV29-1 and TRBJ2-2, with TRBD1 as a possible D gene (6 bases). V was shortened by 7 bases and J by 1 base, with 16 bases between the two germline ends. The CDR3 contains 15 residues. Germline CDR1 and CDR2: SQVTM and ANQGSEA. The CDR3 region is CSGLQGLQNTGELFF. For the CDR3, the DNA is TGCAGCGGACTACAGGGTCTGCAGAACACCGGGGAGCTGTTTTTT.

Note on this clonotype: The junction does not match germline at one end; this may be a read error. The chain couples TRBV5-5 to TRBJ1-2; TRBD1 agrees at 8 bases. Germline V gene data show CDR1 as SGHKS and CDR2 as YYEKEE (reference sequence). This CDR3 has 18 residues. This CDR3 is CASSLRPGSPGTGPYAVF. CDR3 nucleotides: TGTGCCAGCAGCCTACGTCCCGGTTCGCCCGGGACAGGTCCCTATGCGGTCTTC.

The CDR3 region is CASTFAPRNEQFF. The CDR3 nucleotides read TGTGCCAGCACTTTTGCCCCCAGGAATGAGCAGTTCTTC. The chain carries TRBV12-3 or TRBV12-4 and TRBJ2-1, with unresolved D. V was cut by 7 bases and J by 7 bases, with 14 bases left in between. The CDR3 totals 13 residues.

The chain uses TRBV6-6 and TRBJ2-7; TRBD2 matches 7 bases. Germline V gene sequence: CDR1 MNHNY, CDR2 SVGAGI (reference sequence). The ends lost 4 bases at V and 6 bases at J; junction bases unmatched: 9. There are 14 residues in the CDR3. CDR3 in amino acids: CASSSGRGRREQYF. DNA for the CDR3: TGTGCCAGCAGTTCAGGGAGGGGTCGACGCGAGCAGTACTTC.

This clonotype was recorded many times. The chain links TRBV7-8 to TRBJ2-3; the match to TRBD2 covers 7 bases. This CDR3 comprises 14 residues. The V and J ends lost 5 bases and 4 bases, in that order; junction bases with no gene match: 6. CDR1 is SGHVS, CDR2 FQNEAQ, per germline. CDR3 loop: CASSAMAGADTQYF. Here the CDR3 DNA reads TGTGCCAGCAGCGCAATGGCGGGAGCAGATACGCAGTATTTT.

This clonotype occurred a few times. The genes are TRBV7-9 and TRBJ1-1; D is ambiguous. CDR1 and CDR2 from the germline V gene are SEHNR and FQNEAQ (reference sequence). Trimming pared 5 bases from V and 4 bases from J, leaving 5 bases between. The CDR3 spans 11 residues. The chain's CDR3 is CASSDRTEAFF. The CDR3 coding sequence is TGTGCCAGCAGCGACCGCACTGAAGCTTTCTTT.

This clonotype was observed a few times. An end of the junction does not agree with germline; a read error may underlie this. The chain joins TRBV4-1 to TRBJ2-3; no definite D call. The germline V gene has CDR1 MGHRA and CDR2 YSYEKL. The CDR3 is made up of 16 amino acids. The CDR3 here is CASSQDTRGRPDTQYF. The DNA for the CDR3 is TGTGCCAGCAGCCAAGACACCAGAGGCAGGCCAGATACGCAGTATTTT.

The genes are TRBV27 and TRBJ1-1; 12 nucleotides agree with TRBD1. The CDR3 is 14 amino acids. CDR1 and CDR2 from the germline V gene are MNHEY and SMNVEV (reference sequence). The trim removed 5 bases at V and 7 bases at J, leaving 5 bases unmatched. The DNA for the CDR3 is TGTGCCAGCAGTAGGGGACAGGGGGCTGGTGAAGCTTTCTTT. This codes for CASSRGQGAGEAFF.

V usage is TRBV7-8 and J usage is TRBJ1-3, with TRBD1 as a possible D gene (5 bases). With 0 bases removed from V and 4 bases from J, the gap between germline ends came to 7 bases. CDR3 length: 14 amino acids. CDR1 and CDR2 (germline): SGHVS, FQNEAQ. CDR3 sequence reads: CASSLARQGNTIYF. The CDR3 DNA follows: TGTGCCAGCAGCTTAGCAAGACAGGGAAACACCATATATTTT.